This T cell receptor (beta chain) was identified during a study of T cells in Graves' hyperthyroidism and ophthalmopathy. The investigators amplified TCR beta CDR3 regions from RNA transcripts. A first-round RT-PCR of the TCR CDR3 used the HTBI primer set. TCRdb passed the multiplex PCR reads through MiXCR, listing each CDR3 protein once. The table lists some 360,000 distinct CDR3 sequences, 11% to 15% of them singletons. The CDR3 extends over 13 amino acids. Germline CDR1 and CDR2: SQVTM and ANQGSEA. Trimming left V 8 bases short and J 2 bases short, with 15 bases between. V gene TRBV29-1 combines with J gene TRBJ1-2, with a possible D match to TRBD1 (6 bases). The sequencing sample was made of blood. The TCR was taken from a woman aged 60-70 years with Graves' hyperthyroidism. The CDR3 DNA follows: TGCAGCACAATGGGGGCAGGGAACTATGGCTACACCTTC. Amino acids: CSTMGAGNYGYTF.